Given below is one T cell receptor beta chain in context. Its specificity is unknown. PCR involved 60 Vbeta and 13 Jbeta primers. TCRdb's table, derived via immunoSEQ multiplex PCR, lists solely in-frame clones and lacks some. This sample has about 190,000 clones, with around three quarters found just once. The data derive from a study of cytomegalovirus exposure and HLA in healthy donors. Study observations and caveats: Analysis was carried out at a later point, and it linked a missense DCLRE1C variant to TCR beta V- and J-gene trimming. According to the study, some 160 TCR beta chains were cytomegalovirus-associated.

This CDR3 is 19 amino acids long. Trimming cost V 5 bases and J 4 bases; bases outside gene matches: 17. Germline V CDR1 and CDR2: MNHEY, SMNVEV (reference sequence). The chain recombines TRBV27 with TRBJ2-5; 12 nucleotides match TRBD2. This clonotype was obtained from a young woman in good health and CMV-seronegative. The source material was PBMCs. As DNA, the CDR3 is TGTGCCAGCAGTAAAAGTGACAGGGTGGCACTAGCGGGGGGAGAGACCCAGTACTTC. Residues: CASSKSDRVALAGGETQYF.